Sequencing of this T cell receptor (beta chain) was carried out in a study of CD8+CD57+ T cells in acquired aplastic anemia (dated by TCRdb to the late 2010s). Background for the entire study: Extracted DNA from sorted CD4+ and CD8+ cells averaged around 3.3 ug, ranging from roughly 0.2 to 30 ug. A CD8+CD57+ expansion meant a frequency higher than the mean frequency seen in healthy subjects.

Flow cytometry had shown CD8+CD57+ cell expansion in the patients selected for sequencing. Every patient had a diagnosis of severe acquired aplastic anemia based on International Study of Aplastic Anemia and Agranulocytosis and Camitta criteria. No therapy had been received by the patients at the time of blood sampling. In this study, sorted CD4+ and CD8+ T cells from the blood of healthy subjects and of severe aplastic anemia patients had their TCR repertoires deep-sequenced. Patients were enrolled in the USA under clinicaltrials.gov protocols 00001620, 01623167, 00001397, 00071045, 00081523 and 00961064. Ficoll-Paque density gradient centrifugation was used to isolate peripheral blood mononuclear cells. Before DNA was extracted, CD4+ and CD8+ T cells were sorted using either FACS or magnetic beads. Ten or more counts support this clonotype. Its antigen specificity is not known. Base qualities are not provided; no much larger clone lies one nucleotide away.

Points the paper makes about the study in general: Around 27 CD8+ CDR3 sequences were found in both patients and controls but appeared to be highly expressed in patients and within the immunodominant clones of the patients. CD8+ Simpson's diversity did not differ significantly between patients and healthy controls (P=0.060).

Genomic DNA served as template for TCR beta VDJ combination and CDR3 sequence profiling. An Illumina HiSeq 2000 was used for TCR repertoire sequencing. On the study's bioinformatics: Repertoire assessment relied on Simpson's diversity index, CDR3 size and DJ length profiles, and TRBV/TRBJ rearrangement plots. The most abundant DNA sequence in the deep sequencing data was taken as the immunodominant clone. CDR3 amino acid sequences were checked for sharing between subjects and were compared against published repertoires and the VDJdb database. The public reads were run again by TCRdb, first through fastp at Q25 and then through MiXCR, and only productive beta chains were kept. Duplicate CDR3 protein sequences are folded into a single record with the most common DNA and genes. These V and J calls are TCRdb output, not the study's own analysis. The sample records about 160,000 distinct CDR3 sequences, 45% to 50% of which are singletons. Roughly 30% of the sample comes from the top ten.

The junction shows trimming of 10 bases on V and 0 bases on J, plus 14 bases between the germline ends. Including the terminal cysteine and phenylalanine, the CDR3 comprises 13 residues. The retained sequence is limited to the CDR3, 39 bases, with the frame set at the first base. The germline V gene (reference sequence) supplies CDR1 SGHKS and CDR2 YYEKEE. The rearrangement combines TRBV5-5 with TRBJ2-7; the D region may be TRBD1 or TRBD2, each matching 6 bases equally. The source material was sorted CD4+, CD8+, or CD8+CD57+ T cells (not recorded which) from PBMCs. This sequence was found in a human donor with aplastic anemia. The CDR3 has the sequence CASSGANSYEQYF. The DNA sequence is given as TGTGCCTCGTCGGGGGCGAACTCCTACGAGCAGTACTTC.